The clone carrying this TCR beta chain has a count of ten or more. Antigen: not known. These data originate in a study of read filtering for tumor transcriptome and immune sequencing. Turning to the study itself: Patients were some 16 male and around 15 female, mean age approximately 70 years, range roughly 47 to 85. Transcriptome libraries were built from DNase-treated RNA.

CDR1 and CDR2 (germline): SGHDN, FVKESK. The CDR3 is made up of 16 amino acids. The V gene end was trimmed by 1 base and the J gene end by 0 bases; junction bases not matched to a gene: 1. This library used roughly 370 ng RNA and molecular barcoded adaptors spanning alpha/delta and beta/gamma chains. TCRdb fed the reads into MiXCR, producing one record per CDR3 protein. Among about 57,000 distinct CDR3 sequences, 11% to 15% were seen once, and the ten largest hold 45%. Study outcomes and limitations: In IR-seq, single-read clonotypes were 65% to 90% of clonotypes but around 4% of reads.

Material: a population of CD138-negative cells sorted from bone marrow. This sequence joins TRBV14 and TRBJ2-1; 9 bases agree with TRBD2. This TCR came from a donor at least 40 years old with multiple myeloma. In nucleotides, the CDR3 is TGTGCCAGCAGCCAAGGACTAGCGGCCTCCTACAATGAGCAGTTCTTC. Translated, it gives CASSQGLAASYNEQFF.